Following are 12 T cell receptor beta chains from one sample sequenced in a study of cytomegalovirus exposure and HLA in healthy donors. Primers for the PCR totalled 60 Vbeta and 13 Jbeta. The method was immunoSEQ multiplex PCR; TCRdb's version includes in-frame clones alone and lacks a portion of them. Among some 110,000 clones listed, 83% were seen once. The specimen sequenced was PBMCs. The source is a man younger than 35 in good health and CMV-seronegative.

The rearrangement uses TRBV28 and TRBJ2-5, with 13 bases fitting TRBD2. J lost 3 bases, V lost 5 bases, and 6 bases had no gene match. Germline V lookup: CDR1 MDHEN, CDR2 SYDVKM. The CDR3 contains 16 residues. CDR3 in DNA: TGTGCCAGCAGTCCGGGACTAGCGGGAAGGGAAGAGACCCAGTACTTC. Protein: CASSPGLAGREETQYF.

The rearrangement joins TRBV6-1 to TRBJ1-2; D unresolved. V lost 5 bases and J lost 4, with 14 bases in between. The length of the CDR3 is 14 residues. Per germline, CDR1 MNHNS and CDR2 SASEGT. CDR3 sequence (DNA): TGTGCCAGCAGTTCGGAGCGGGGTAGCTATGGCTACACCTTC. Its protein product is CASSSERGSYGYTF.

The chain links TRBV6-4 to TRBJ2-1, with TRBD2 matching over 7 bases. J was trimmed by 8 bases and V by 6 bases; bases with no gene match: 13. The CDR3 spans 15 residues. CDR1 and CDR2 from the germline V gene are MRHNA and SNTAGT. For the CDR3, the DNA is TGTGCCAGCAGCGTCAGAAGCGGGGCTTGGGATGAGCAGTTCTTC. Its protein product is CASSVRSGAWDEQFF.

The chain has TRBV6-5 and TRBJ1-1, with D uncertain. The germline gives CDR1 MNHEY, CDR2 SVGAGI. The ends were cut back, 3 bases at V and 4 bases at J, with 12 bases in the middle. CDR3 length: 14 residues. CDR3 sequence reads: CASSYQALGTEAFF. The CDR3 region has the DNA TGTGCCAGCAGTTATCAGGCCTTAGGCACTGAAGCTTTCTTT.

This rearrangement joins TRBV27 to TRBJ2-7, with 11 bases lining up with TRBD2. The J segment lost 4 bases and the V segment lost 3 bases, leaving 8 bases of the junction unmatched. The CDR3 covers 16 residues. From germline, CDR1 is MNHEY and CDR2 SMNVEV (reference sequence). CDR3 DNA sequence: TGTGCCAGCAGTTTTCTCCCACTAGCGGGAGAGTACGAGCAGTACTTC. Amino acid sequence: CASSFLPLAGEYEQYF.

The rearrangement joins TRBV7-9 to TRBJ1-1; 8 nucleotides line up with TRBD1. The CDR3 is 17 amino acids. Germline lookup yields CDR1 SEHNR and CDR2 FQNEAQ (reference sequence). The junction had 13 bases not matched to a gene; V was cut back by 5 bases and J by 2 bases. The CDR3 region has the DNA TGTGCCAGCAGCGGTGGACAGGGTGCAGTCCTTAACACTGAAGCTTTCTTT. Residues: CASSGGQGAVLNTEAFF.

The rearrangement uses TRBV29-1 and TRBJ1-3; 7 bases are a match to TRBD1. Germline lookup yields CDR1 SQVTM and CDR2 ANQGSEA. V shed 4 bases and J 2 bases; nucleotides not matched to a gene: 5. The CDR3 is 14 residues long. CDR3 nucleotides: TGCAGCGTTGGGGACAGAGTGCCTGGAAACACCATATATTTT. As protein: CSVGDRVPGNTIYF.

This clone was counted between two and nine times. This chain joins TRBV6-6 and TRBJ2-7; the D is unclear. The CDR3 sequence is 13 residues long. In germline, CDR1 is MNHNY, CDR2 SVGAGI (reference sequence). V was pared by 0 bases and J by 4 bases, with 7 bases between. The CDR3 reads CASSYSRGYEQYF. The CDR3 nucleotides read TGTGCCAGCAGTTACTCGCGAGGTTACGAGCAGTACTTC.

The chain recombines TRBV20-1 with TRBJ2-1; 7 bases fit TRBD2. The V and J ends lost 2 bases and 9 bases, in that order; junction bases with no gene match: 1. The CDR3 consists of 11 residues. The V gene's germline CDR1 is DFQATT and CDR2 SNEGSKA (reference sequence). The chain's CDR3 is CSARLAAEQFF. For the CDR3, the DNA is TGCAGTGCTAGACTAGCGGCTGAGCAGTTCTTC.

This chain joins TRBV10-2 and TRBJ2-7, with unresolved D. V lost 3 bases and J lost 5, with 8 bases in between. This CDR3 contains 12 residues. CDR1 WSHSY and CDR2 SAAADI come from the germline V gene. The CDR3 region has the DNA TGCGCCAGCAGTGATTTATCTCACGAGCAGTACTTC. The encoded protein is CASSDLSHEQYF.

The V gene is TRBV6-5, the J gene TRBJ1-1, with D perhaps TRBD1 (6 bases). The CDR3 has 13 residues. Trimming took 5 bases from V and 4 from J, leaving 11 bases between them. CDR1 and CDR2 (germline): MNHEY, SVGAGI. The CDR3 region is CASSQDRITEAFF. The DNA for the CDR3 is TGTGCCAGCAGTCAAGACAGGATCACTGAAGCTTTCTTT.

The rearrangement joins TRBV1 to TRBJ2-1; the tabulated D call, TRBD2, remains unverified against the DNA. TRBV1 is assigned pseudogene status. This CDR3 spans 13 amino acids. CDR3 nucleotide sequence: TGCACCAGCAGCCAAGATCAGGCGGGGGAGCAGTTCTTC. This translates into CTSSQDQAGEQFF.